This is a list of T cell receptor beta chains from one sample in a study of cytomegalovirus exposure and HLA in healthy donors. Data came from immunoSEQ multiplex PCR; TCRdb stores just in-frame clones and leaves some out. Found here are 150,000 to 200,000 clones, more than 70% of them singletons; the top ten hold 2.5% to 3.5%. The specimen was PBMCs. These receptors all come from a male donor in good health and CMV-seronegative. The CDR3 runs from the conserved cysteine through the conserved F or W. A D gene is named only where the DNA matches it firmly.

TRBJ2-1 | TRBV15 | TRBD2 | CATSRDSGASGRDNEQFF
TRBJ2-1 | TRBV2 | TRBD2 | CASNLAGVAYNEQFF
TRBJ1-5 | TRBV19 | . | CASSIRGSGNQPQHF
TRBJ1-2 | TRBV11-2 | . | CASSLGGLHGYTF
TRBJ2-7 | TRBV7-9 | . | CASRGTHYEQYF
TRBJ2-5 | TRBV30 | . | CAWSAGRETQYF
TRBJ1-1 | TRBV5-1 | TRBD1 | CASSLAGQGGTEAFF
TRBJ2-5 | TRBV5-1 | . | CASSSWTGEETQYF
TRBJ2-3 | TRBV28 | TRBD2 | CASTPMREGPDTQYF
TRBJ1-1 | TRBV28 | . | CASIPTRGSADTEAFF
TRBJ2-2 | TRBV28 | . | CASSLSGGTGELFF
TRBJ2-7 | TRBV6-6 | . | CASAGAGAYEQYF
TRBJ2-1 | TRBV30 | TRBD2 | CAWSAGTSGNEQFF
TRBJ2-5 | TRBV28 | . | CASSDMAQETQYF
TRBJ2-3 | TRBV19 | TRBD1 | CASSRDRVSDTQYF
TRBJ1-1 | TRBV6-1 | . | CASKHPWKGDTEAFF
TRBJ1-2 | TRBV27 | . | CASSLRGGGYGYTF
TRBJ1-1 | TRBV9 | . | CASSVLSDTEAFF
TRBJ2-3 | TRBV5-5 | TRBD2 | CASSLASGRTTDTQYF
TRBJ2-7 | TRBV28 | TRBD1 | CASSLPSTGNHEQYF
TRBJ1-1 | TRBV28 | . | CASSLLRGYTEAFF
TRBJ2-3 | TRBV7-9 | . | CASNPRQADTQYF
TRBJ2-5 | TRBV28 | . | CASNPWGGQPQETQYF
TRBJ2-3 | TRBV5-4 | TRBD2 | CASSLAGLAGSTDTQYF
TRBJ1-1 | TRBV19 | TRBD1 | CASSPTGGTEAFF
TRBJ2-3 | TRBV9 | TRBD2 | CASSEGLAFSTDTQYF